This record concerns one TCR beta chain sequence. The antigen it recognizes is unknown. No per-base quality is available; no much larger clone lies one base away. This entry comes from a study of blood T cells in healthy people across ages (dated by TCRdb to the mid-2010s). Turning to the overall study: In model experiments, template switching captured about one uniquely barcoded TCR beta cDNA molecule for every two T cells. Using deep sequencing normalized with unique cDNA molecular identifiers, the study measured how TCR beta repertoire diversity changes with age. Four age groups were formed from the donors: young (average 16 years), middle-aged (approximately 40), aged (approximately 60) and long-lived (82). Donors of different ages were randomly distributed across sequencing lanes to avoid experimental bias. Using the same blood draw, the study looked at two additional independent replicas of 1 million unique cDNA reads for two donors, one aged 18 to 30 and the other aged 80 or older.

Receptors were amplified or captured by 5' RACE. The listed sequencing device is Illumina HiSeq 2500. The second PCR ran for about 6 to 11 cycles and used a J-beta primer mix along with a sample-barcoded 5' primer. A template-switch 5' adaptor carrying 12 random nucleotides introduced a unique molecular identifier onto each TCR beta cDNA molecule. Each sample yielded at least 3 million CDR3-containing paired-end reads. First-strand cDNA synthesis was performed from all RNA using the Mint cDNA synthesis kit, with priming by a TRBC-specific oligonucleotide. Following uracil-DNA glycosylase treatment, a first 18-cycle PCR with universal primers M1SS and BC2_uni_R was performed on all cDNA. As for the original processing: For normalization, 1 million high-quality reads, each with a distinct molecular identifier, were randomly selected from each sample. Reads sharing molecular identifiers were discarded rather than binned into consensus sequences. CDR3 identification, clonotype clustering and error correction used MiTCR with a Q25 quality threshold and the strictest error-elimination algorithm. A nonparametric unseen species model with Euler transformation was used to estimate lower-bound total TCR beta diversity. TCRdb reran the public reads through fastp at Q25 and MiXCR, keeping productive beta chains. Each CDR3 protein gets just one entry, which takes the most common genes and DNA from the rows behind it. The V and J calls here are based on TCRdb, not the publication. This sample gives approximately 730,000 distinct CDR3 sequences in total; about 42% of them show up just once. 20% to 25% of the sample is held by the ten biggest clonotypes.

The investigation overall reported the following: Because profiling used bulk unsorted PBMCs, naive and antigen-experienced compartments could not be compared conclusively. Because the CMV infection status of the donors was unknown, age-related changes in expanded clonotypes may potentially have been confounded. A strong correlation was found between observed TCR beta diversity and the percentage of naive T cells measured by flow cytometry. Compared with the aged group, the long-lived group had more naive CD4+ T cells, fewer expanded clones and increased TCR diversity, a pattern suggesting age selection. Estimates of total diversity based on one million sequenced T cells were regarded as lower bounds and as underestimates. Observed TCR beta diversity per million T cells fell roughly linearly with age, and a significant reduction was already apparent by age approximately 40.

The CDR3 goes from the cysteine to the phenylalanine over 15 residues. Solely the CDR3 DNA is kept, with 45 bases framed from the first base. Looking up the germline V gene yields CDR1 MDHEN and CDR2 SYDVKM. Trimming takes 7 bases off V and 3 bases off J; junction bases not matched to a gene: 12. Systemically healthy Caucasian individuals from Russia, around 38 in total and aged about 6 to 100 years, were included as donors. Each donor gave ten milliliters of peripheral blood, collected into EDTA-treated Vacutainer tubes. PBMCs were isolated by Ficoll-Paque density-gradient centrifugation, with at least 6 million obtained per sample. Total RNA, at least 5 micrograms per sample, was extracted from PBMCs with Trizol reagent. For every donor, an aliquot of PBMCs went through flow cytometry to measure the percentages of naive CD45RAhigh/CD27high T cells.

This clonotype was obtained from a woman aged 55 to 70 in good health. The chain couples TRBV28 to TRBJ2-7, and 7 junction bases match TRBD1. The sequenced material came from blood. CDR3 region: CASTSPGTANYEQYF. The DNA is TGTGCCAGCACCTCTCCCGGGACAGCTAACTACGAGCAGTACTTC.